The text below deals with one T cell receptor beta chain. What this receptor recognizes is not known. The sample holds no much larger clone one base away, and base qualities are not on file. Libraries were prepared through the immunoSEQ multiplex PCR assay. A mixture of 60 forward primers for TCR Vbeta segments and 13 reverse primers for TCR Jbeta segments was used in the multiplex PCR. The CDR3 region of rearranged TCR beta genes was amplified from genomic DNA with a multiplex PCR assay. Amplified TCR beta libraries were sequenced as 87-base-pair reads on the Illumina HiSeq System. Per the original workflow: A later analysis counted about 80 million unique TCR beta chains across the approximately 700 repertoires, and approximately 11 million of these chains were shared by at least two donors. A nearest-neighbor algorithm error-corrected the raw reads and collapsed the reads into unique sequences, merging closely related sequences to remove PCR and sequencing errors. To assign V, D and J gene segments, CDR3 sequences were aligned to IMGT reference sequences. For a sequence to be retained, at least a six-nucleotide match to both a V gene segment and a J gene segment was required. Rearrangements were classified as productive when the CDR3 lacked stop codons and remained in frame with V and J, and all other rearrangements were classified as non-productive. Following IMGT convention, CDR3 was defined as the stretch from the second conserved V-encoded cysteine to the conserved J-encoded phenylalanine. The earlier analysis of 587 of the donors excluded sequences that lacked an unambiguous match to a single V gene segment. In an earlier analysis of 587 of the donors, V segments were called functional above 56.7% productive rearrangements and were called segregating when the between-donor standard deviation exceeded 5%. A statistical classification framework was built to diagnose cytomegalovirus status from the catalog of TCR beta chain sequences. V and J gene assignment, in a later analysis, came from comparing TCR nucleotide sequences with IMGT/GENE-DB human TR gene sequences. In a later analysis, CDR3 sequences and most-parsimonious VDJ recombination scenarios were assigned using the TCRdist pipeline. In a later analysis, every TCR beta chain was defined by the combination of its CDR3 amino acid sequence and its V-gene family, and reads without a unique V-gene family were dropped. To address suspected cross-contamination and a sequencing artifact, a later analysis removed a few hundred highly shared, low-generation-probability nucleotide sequences. In a later analysis, a clonal expansion index for each public chain was calculated from normalized within-repertoire ranks of inferred template counts. A later analysis computed generation probabilities with a VDJ recombination model fitted to out-of-frame rearrangements, and checked the results against IGoR. In a later analysis, hypergeometric tests were used to score TCR-TCR, TCR-HLA and TCR-CMV co-occurrence, with a repertoire-size bias correction applied to TCR pairs. False discovery rates were estimated in a later analysis by permuting HLA or CMV assignments 20 times. In a later analysis, co-occurring TCRs were grouped using DBSCAN, and TCRdist sequence similarity was added for clustering within HLA-allele-positive subsets. For co-occurrence clustering, repertoires with fewer than 30,000 or more than 120,000 public chains were excluded, along with 4 to 6 repertoires with anomalous nucleotide sharing. This immuneACCESS table, as held by TCRdb, lists in-frame sequences with V and J called but not all clones. Of the missing ones, under half trace to an unresolved V gene in checked studies; the others have no known cause. V and J calls and clone size come straight from that table; D and trimming were deduced from the DNA. Present in this sample are about 140,000 clones, approximately 82% of which were seen just once. The ten largest clones capture 1.4% to 1.5% of the sample.

The CDR3 goes from the cysteine to the phenylalanine over 15 residues. Only the CDR3 portion is preserved as DNA: 45 bases, with reading frame beginning at the first base. V is pruned by 5 bases and J by 3 bases, leaving 5 bases of the junction without a gene match. CDR1 and CDR2 (MNHNS, SASEGT) derive from the germline V gene. The cohort comprised approximately 700 healthy bone marrow donors. Cohort members were all nominally healthy when sampled, although unrecorded immune exposures were likely present. The donor was CMV seropositive and belonged to the group of more than 250 seropositive cohort members. A peripheral blood sample was collected from each donor, and TCR beta sequencing was performed on peripheral blood mononuclear cells. The Qiagen DNeasy Blood Extraction Kit was used to extract genomic DNA from the blood cell samples. The data stem from a study of cytomegalovirus exposure and HLA in healthy donors listed by TCRdb under 2017. As for the study more broadly: An earlier analysis of fewer than 750 of the donors reported about 300 Gb of sequence data and 117 million unique TCR beta sequences obtained from some 170 million T cells. An early release covering roughly 580 HLA-typed donors comprised about 300 gigabases of sequencing data and tens of millions of unique TCR sequences. Among the roughly 410 genotyped donors, around 79% belonged to the genetic ancestry cluster associated with self-reported Caucasian donors. The aim of the study was to test whether cataloging public T cell receptors could identify signatures of past pathogen exposure. The T cell repertoires of 666 subjects were profiled by immunosequencing and related to cytomegalovirus serostatus. Besides the first cohort of around 670 subjects, a separate validation cohort made up of 120 different subjects was used. To predict cytomegalovirus infection status, the study brought together high-throughput TCR immunosequencing, statistical association of individual TCRs with disease status, and machine learning. A later analysis re-examined previously published TCR beta repertoires from roughly 650 donors and added high-resolution HLA genotyping to investigate patterns of TCR occurrence. In the later analysis, no new phenotypic data were used to find candidate immune exposures; instead, reliance was placed on TCR beta sequences and their occurrence across donors. In an earlier analysis of 587 of the donors, high-throughput TCR beta sequencing was used to judge whether each TCR beta V gene segment behaved as functional or pseudogenic. Donor age, sex, ethnicity and CMV serostatus were collected together with the repertoire data. In a later genetic analysis, genome-wide SNP genotypes for about 65% of the roughly 670 donors were used, and that subset was treated as a discovery cohort. All discovery cohort repertoires had been generated using a single sequencing platform. Both class I and class II loci were covered by HLA typing, at four-digit resolution. The number of donors typed differed by locus, with about 629-630 for A, B, C, DRB1 and DQB1, 522 for DQA1, 600 to 610 for DPA1, and over 400 for DPB1. Roughly 5 DR-DQ haplotypes were handled as single units for association and clustering because linkage in the cohort was strong. Across approximately 400 genotyped donors of the cohort, an average of about 240,000 unique TCR beta nucleotide sequences per donor were sequenced, and roughly a sixth of those sequences were non-productive. General study outcomes and caveats: A further reported finding was that TCR beta sequences accurately predicted the HLA-A and HLA-B alleles for most subjects in the first cohort. Several of the top co-occurrence clusters appeared to be linked to parvovirus B19, influenza, CMV and Epstein-Barr virus, according to a later analysis. Presence/absence analyses assumed roughly uniform sequencing depth across donors, an assumption that may not hold. When HLA alleles, especially DR and DQ, strongly co-occurred, attributing TCR associations to individual alleles was difficult. Immune exposure information for the cohort was limited to CMV serostatus. Only TCR beta chains were sequenced in this cohort, and the absence of alpha or paired-chain data limited detectable features. Correlated functional status among segregating V segments might be attributable to linkage disequilibrium, but an unknown experimental factor could not be ruled out. A total of roughly 160 TCR beta chains were listed by the study as associated with cytomegalovirus. According to a later analysis, TCR association rates differed among HLA loci, with DRB1 alleles showing the most associated TCRs and HLA-C alleles showing the fewest. HLA typing was unavailable for some donors at each locus, so association tests used only the typed subset. An association between a missense DCLRE1C variant and V-gene and J-gene trimming of TCR beta chains was found in a later genetic analysis and replicated in an independent cohort. Because the 87-base-pair reads could not distinguish some IMGT-functional V segments, including TRBV6-2 and TRBV6-3, those segments were excluded. Because counts were too low, approximately 15 rarely observed V segments, including chromosome 9 orphons, were excluded from the earlier analysis of around 640 of the donors. Compared with the roughly 710-donor mean, donors in an Asian-associated ancestry cluster had fewer N-insertions in productive TCRs, according to a later genetic analysis. The sequencing pipeline was judged likely to have produced a cluster of highly shared sequence variants as a technical artifact. Specific HLA alleles were associated with 18,000 or so TCR beta sequences at a false discovery rate of 0.05 in a later analysis. In vitro tests confirmed that three of the cytomegalovirus-associated TCR beta chains recognize cytomegalovirus antigens. The authors suggested that the approach could potentially be extended to other disease states and immunological phenotypes. A later analysis found that most CMV-associated TCR beta chains appeared HLA-restricted, with HLA associations seemingly driven largely by CMV exposure. Most TCR sequences were seen in very few donors, while some public TCRs were found in many individuals. In both the original and validation cohorts, the classifier was reported to diagnose cytomegalovirus status with high specificity and sensitivity. In an earlier analysis of over 550 of the donors, most TCR beta V segments were observed in productive rearrangements about 87% or about 30% of the time, broadly matching IMGT annotations. In a later analysis, HLA-associated TCR beta chains showed more clonal expansion and lower generation probabilities than non-associated chains that were equally common.

The chain was built from TRBV6-1 and TRBJ1-5, with 9 central nucleotides matching TRBD1. This receptor was obtained from a man aged 25-45 years in good health and CMV-seropositive. The specimen sequenced was PBMCs. The CDR3 amino acid sequence is: CASSKDRGYNQPQHF. The DNA reads as follows: TGTGCCAGCAGTAAGGACAGGGGCTACAATCAGCCCCAGCATTTT.